The present entry profiles one T cell receptor beta chain with its context. This clone was counted only a few times. Its antigen is unknown. There are no base qualities to consult, and no much larger clone falls within one base. Donors were healthy HIV-negative adults with no recently reported acute infections or vaccinations. Every donor was a Caucasian adult living in Nashville, Tennessee, USA. CD4+ T cells were enriched by magnetic negative selection, after which naive cells were positively selected on CD45RA and the negative fraction was taken as the memory subset. Blood was collected by leukapheresis, and PBMCs were isolated by Ficoll-Histopaque density gradient centrifugation and then cryopreserved in liquid nitrogen vapor phase. Analytical flow cytometry was used to check the purity and quantity of every magnetically sorted T cell population. Each sorted fraction had its genomic DNA isolated and then quantified by UV absorbance on a Nanodrop 2000c.

The entry originates in a study of shared clonotypes between healthy human individuals (dated by TCRdb to the early 2020s). As for the study more broadly: A couple of women and three men aged 18 to 49 years were included in the cohort. For each donor, three plates each were used for CD4 naive and CD4 memory, two plates were used for CD8 naive, and one plate was used for CD8 memory. The study deeply sequenced blood TCR repertoires of about 5 healthy adults to estimate repertoire size and the extent of clonotype sharing between individuals. To increase sequencing depth and limit assay-specific biases, TCR repertoire library preparation and sequencing were carried out by different laboratories using diverse techniques. Per donor, leukapheresis produced somewhere between about 0.8 and 9.5 billion PBMCs. Study-wide conclusions, independent of this receptor: Across four donors, around 5% of naive CD4, 3% to 3.5% of naive CD8, under 2.5% of memory CD4, and roughly 0.4% of memory CD8 clonotypes were shared. Higher generation probabilities were observed for clonotypes shared by all four sorted-subset donors than for non-shared clonotypes. Larger estimated clonotype richness was generally found for naive subsets than for memory subsets. Because the study included only a small number of donors, the genetic and exposure-history diversity represented was limited. Based on pairwise subsampling, the degree of clonotype sharing among donors was expected to be affected by sequencing depth. Sampling was restricted to blood, and TCR repertoires in tissue are likely to differ from TCR repertoires in blood. Incomplete sequencing was indicated by rarefaction of sorted-subset datasets, despite the large sequencing depth.

From the germline V gene, CDR1 is SGHRS and CDR2 is YFSETQ. There are 16 amino acids in the CDR3, from cysteine to phenylalanine inclusive. CDR3 DNA only is kept here, 48 bases in frame from base 1. Unmatched junction bases come to 10, with V trimmed by 4 bases and J by 7 bases. Using the deep immunoSEQ assay, multiplex PCR amplified TCR CDR3 regions from genomic DNA. For each cell subset, the extracted genomic DNA was distributed evenly across all wells of several immunoSEQ 96-well plates, and each plate served as one replicate. For sorted subsets, approximately 210 ng of genomic DNA, equivalent to 25,000 to 35,000 T cell genomes, went into each replicate PCR. The purified libraries were quantified using a Qubit 3.0 fluorometer, sized with a Bioanalyzer 2100, and then quantified again using the KAPA Library Quantification kit. Every immunoSEQ 96-well plate was sequenced on a separate single-read 150-cycle Illumina NextSeq 550 flow cell. The original methods were these. Because the immunoSEQ output included only junctional sequences and no quality scores, the filtering could not be the same as the filtering used for full-length reads. To assign V/J genes and CDR3, sequences were annotated against IMGT germline references using PyIR, a Python wrapper for IgBLAST v1.9. Reads were removed for weak V/J assignments (E-value above 1e-6), missing CDR3, stop codons, out-of-frame junctions, or ambiguous translated residues. V3J clonotypes were defined as sequences sharing the same inferred V gene, J gene, and CDR3 amino acid sequence. To compute the percentage overlap between repertoires, the number of shared unique clonotypes was divided by the size of the smaller repertoire. Richness of each repertoire was evaluated using RTK rarefaction, the Chao1 estimator, and Recon v2.1 estimates of unobserved clonotypes. For all TCRbeta clonotypes obtained by the gDNA method from a few donors, generation probabilities were computed with OLGA. Imported from immuneACCESS, the table was reduced by TCRdb to in-frame sequences with V and J called. These copies leave out some clones; in studies compared against another copy, an unresolved V gene accounts for under half, and the cause of the remainder is not known. The V and J calls and the clone size are those of that table, but D and trimming were determined from the DNA. The sample table holds about 660,000 clones, of which about 74% were seen once. Together, the top ten hold over 1.5% of the sample.

The sequencing input was memory CD4+ T cells sorted from blood. The cell subset or site label here, explained by the study, means: CD45RA-negative fraction. Rearrangement joined TRBV5-1 to TRBJ2-1, with 11 bases aligning to TRBD1. This clonotype was sampled from a woman in her 30s in good health. The sequenced DNA: TGCGCCAGCAGCAAAGCCGGGACAGGGGGAGGTAATGAGCAGTTCTTC. Its protein is CASSKAGTGGGNEQFF.